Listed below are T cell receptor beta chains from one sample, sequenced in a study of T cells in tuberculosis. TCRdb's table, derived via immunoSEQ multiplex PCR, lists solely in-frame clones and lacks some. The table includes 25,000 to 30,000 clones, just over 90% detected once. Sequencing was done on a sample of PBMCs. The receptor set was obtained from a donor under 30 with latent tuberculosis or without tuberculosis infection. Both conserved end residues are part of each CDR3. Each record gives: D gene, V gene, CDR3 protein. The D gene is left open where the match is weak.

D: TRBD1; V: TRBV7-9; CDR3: CASREGQGDGYTF
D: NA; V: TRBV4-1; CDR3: CASSLKQGFNSGNTIYF
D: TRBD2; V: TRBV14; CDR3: CASSPILAGGRNIQYF
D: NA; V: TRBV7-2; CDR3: CASSLGTFEKLFF
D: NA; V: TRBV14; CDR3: CASSQELEVPDTQYF
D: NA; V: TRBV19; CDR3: CASTKGDSGNTIYF
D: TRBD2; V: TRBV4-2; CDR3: CASSQARGGVDTQYF
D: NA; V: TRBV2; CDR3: CASRVTRDTGELFF
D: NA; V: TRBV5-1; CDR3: CASSLQVPNEQFF
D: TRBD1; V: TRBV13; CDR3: CASSNTIPGQGNYEQYF
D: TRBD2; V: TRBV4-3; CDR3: CASSQAFGRGGGNEQFF
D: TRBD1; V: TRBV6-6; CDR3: CASEGASNTGELFF
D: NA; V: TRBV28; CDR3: CASRHHSGNTIYF
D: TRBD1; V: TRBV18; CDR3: CASSPRQGKRDTQYF
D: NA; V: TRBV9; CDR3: CASSVGGGVMNEQFF
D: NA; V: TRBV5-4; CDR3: CASSPGLNTGELFF
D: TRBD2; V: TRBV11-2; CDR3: CASSLLAGGTVYEQYF
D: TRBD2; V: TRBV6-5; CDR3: CASSLLGRGVSYEQYF
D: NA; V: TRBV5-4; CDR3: CASTRSGNEQFF
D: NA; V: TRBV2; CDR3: CASSDVPYTQYF
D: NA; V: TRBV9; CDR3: CASSVDPDLEVGYTF
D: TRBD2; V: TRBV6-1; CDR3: CASSPGGAHEQYF
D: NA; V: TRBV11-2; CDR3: CASSISRGPAYEQYF
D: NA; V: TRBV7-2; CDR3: CASTHLGDSTGEQFF
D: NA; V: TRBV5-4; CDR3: CASSQMTSTDTQYF
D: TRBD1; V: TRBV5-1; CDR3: CASSQGDRVGTDTQYF
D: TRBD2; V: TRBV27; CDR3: CASSLQSGLAGGSYNEQFF
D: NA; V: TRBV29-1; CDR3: CSVDPAAMRGPDTQYF
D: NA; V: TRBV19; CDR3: CASSIKYGANYGYTF
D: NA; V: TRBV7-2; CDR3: CASSPLVGGYNEQFF
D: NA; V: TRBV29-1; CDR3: CSVGRTPRTEAFF
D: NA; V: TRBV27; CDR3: CASSFHQGGKGYTF
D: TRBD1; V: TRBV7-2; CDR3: CASSLRQGGSYEQYF
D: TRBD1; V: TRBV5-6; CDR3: CASSPGTGRREKLFF
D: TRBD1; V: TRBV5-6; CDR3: CASSFVQDRGLSAFF
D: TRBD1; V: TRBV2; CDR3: CARGTGGNTIYF
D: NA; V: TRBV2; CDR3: CASSDEYNYGYTF
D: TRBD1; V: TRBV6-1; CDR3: CASWDRSFLGEQYF
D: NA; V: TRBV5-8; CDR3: CASSKVTPSYDKLFF
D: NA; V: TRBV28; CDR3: CASSFPGLQNTEAFF
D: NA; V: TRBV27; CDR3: CASSHGGVGQPQHF
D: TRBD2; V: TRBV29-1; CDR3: CSVHVGRNSGELFF
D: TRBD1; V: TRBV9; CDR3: CASSEDRGFSGANVLTF
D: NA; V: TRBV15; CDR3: CATSNWESYEQYF
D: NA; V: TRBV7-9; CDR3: CASSLETGSELFF
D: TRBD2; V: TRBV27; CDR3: CASSPVTSGSETQYF
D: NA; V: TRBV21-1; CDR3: CASSAFGQREQFF
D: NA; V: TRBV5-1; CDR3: CASSPDNGMNQPQHF
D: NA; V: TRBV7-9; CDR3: CASSSQQGSAETQYF
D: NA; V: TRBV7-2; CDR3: CASSLAGGADQPQHF
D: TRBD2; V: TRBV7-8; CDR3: CASSLAGRATGELFF
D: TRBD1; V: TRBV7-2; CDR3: CASSLRTGNTEAFF
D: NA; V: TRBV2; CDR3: CASRAPGANVLTF
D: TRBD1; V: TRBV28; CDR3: CASSSGQKAYYEQYF
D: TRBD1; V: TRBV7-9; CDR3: CASSFWTGTTDTQYF